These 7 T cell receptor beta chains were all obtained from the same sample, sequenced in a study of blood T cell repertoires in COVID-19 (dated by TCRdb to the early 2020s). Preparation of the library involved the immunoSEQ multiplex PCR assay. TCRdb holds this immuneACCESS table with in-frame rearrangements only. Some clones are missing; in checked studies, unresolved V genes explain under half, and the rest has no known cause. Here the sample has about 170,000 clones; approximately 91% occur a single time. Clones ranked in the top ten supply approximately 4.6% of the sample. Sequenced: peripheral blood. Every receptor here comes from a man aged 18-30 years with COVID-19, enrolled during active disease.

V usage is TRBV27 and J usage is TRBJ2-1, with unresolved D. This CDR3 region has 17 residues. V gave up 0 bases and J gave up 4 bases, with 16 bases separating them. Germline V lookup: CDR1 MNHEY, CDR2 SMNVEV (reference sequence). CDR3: CASSLSSGSYPYNEQFF. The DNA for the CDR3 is TGTGCCAGCAGTTTATCGTCGGGTAGCTATCCTTACAATGAGCAGTTCTTC.

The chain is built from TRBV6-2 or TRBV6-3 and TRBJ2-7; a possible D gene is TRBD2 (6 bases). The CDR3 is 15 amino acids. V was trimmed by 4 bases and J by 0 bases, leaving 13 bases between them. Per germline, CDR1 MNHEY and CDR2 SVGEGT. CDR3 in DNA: TGTGCCAGCAGTTCCGAAGAGCGGGCCTCCTACGAGCAGTACTTC. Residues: CASSSEERASYEQYF.

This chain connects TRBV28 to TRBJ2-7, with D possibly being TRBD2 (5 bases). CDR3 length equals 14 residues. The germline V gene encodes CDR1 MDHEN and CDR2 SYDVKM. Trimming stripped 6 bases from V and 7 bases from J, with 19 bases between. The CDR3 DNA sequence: TGTGCCAGCAGCCCCTCACTAGGAATCGGTGAGCAGTACTTC. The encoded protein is CASSPSLGIGEQYF. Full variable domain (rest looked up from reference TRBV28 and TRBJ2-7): DVKVTQSSRYLVKRTGEKVFLECVQDMDHENMFWYRQDPGLGLRLIYFSYDVKMKEKGDIPEGYSVSREKKERFSLILESASTNQTSMYLCASSPSLGIGEQYFGPGTRLTVT.

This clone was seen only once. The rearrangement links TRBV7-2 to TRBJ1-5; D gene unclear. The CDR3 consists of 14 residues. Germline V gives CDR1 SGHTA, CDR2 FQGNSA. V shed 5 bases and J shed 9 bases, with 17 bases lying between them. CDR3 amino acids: CASSLGEREGPQHF. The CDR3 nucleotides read TGTGCCAGCAGCCTTGGGGAGAGGGAAGGGCCCCAGCATTTT.

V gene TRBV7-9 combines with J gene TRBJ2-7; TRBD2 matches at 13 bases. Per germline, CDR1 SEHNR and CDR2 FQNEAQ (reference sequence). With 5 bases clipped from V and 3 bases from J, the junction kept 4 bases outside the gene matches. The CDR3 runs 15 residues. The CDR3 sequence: CASSPGLAGVYEQYF. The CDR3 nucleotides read TGTGCCAGCAGCCCAGGACTAGCGGGAGTCTACGAGCAGTACTTC.

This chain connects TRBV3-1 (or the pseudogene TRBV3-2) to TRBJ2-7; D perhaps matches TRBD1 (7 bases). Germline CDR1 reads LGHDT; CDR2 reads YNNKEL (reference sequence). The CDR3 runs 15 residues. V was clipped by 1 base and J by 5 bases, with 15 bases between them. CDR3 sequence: CASSQGIQGTHEQYF. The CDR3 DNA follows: TGTGCCAGCAGCCAAGGGATACAGGGGACTCACGAGCAGTACTTC.

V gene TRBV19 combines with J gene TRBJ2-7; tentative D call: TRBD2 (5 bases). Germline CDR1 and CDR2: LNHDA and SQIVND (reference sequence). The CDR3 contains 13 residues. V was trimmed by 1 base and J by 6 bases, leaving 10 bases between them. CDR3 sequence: CASSIGLNSEQYF. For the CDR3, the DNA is TGTGCCAGTAGTATAGGACTAAACAGCGAGCAGTACTTC.